These 2 T cell receptor beta chains came from one sample sequenced in a study of CD8+CD57+ T cells in acquired aplastic anemia (dated by TCRdb to the late 2010s). TCRdb shows the sequencer as Illumina HiSeq 2000. Genomic DNA served as template for TCR beta VDJ combination and CDR3 sequence profiling. The raw public data were reprocessed by TCRdb itself: fastp quality trimming at Q25, MiXCR clonotype calling, in-frame beta chains only. Each CDR3 protein appears once, grouped with its most common genes and DNA. The table for this sample lists roughly 280,000 distinct CDR3 sequences; around three fifths of them were counted only once. The ten largest clones add up to 1% to 1.5% of the sample. Expansion of CD8+CD57+ cells had been shown by flow cytometry in the patients chosen for sequencing. Source material: sorted CD4+, CD8+, or CD8+CD57+ T cells (not recorded which) from PBMCs. Source of these receptors: a human donor with aplastic anemia.

This clonotype was recorded many times. This chain links TRBV11-3 with TRBJ2-6; TRBD2 agrees at 8 bases. Germline V gives CDR1 SGHNT, CDR2 YENEEA. V was clipped by 4 bases and J by 0 bases; unmatched bases: 11. The CDR3 has 19 amino acids. CDR3 loop: CASSSGGRGRISGANVLTF. The CDR3 DNA reads as TGTGCCAGCAGCTCGGGGGGGCGGGGTCGAATCTCTGGGGCCAACGTCCTGACTTTC. Full variable domain (rest looked up from reference TRBV11-3 and TRBJ2-6): EAGVVQSPRYKIIEKKQPVAFWCNPISGHNTLYWYLQNLGQGPELLIRYENEEAVDDSQLPKDRFSAERLKGVDSTLKIQPAELGDSAVYLCASSSGGRGRISGANVLTFGAGSRLTVL.

This clonotype turned up a few times. The V call is TRBV20-1, the J call TRBJ1-1; D is unresolved. The CDR3 length is 13 residues. Deletions cut 0 bases from V and 3 bases from J, with 8 bases between. Germline V gene sequence: CDR1 DFQATT, CDR2 SNEGSKA (reference sequence). CDR3 nucleotide sequence: TGCAGTGCTAGAGATTGGAGCTACACTGAAGCTTTCTTT. It encodes CSARDWSYTEAFF.